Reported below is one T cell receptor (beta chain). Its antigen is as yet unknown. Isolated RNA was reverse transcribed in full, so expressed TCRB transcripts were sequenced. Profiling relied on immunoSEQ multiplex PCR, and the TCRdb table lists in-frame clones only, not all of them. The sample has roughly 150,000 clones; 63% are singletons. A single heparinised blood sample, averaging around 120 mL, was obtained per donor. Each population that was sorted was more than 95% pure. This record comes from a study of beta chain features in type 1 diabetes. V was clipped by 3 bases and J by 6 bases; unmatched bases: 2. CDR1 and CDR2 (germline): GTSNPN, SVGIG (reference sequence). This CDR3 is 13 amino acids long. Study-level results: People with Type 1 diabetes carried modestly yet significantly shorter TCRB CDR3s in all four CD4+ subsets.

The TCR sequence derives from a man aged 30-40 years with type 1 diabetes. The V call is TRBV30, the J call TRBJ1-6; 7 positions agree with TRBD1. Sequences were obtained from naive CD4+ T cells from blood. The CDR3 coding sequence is TGTGCCTGGAGCGGGACAGCTAATTCACCCCTCCACTTT. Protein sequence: CAWSGTANSPLHF.